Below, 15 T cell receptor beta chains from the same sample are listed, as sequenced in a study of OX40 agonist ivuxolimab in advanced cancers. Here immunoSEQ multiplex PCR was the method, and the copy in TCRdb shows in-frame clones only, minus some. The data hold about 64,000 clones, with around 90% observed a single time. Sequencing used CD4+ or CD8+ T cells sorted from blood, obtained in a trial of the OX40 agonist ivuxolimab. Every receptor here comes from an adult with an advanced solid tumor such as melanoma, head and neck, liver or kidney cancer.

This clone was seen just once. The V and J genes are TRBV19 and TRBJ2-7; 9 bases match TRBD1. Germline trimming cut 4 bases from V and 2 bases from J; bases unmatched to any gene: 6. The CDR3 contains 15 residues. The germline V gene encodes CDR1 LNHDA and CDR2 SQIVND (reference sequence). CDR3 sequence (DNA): TGTGCCAGTAGTACTCGGACAGGGGAGCCCTACGAGCAGTACTTC. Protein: CASSTRTGEPYEQYF.

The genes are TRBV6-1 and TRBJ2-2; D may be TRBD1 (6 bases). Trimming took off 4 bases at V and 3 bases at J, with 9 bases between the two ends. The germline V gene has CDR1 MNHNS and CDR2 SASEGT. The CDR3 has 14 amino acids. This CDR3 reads CASSGTVYTGELFF. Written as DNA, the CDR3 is TGTGCCAGCAGTGGGACAGTTTACACCGGGGAGCTGTTTTTT.

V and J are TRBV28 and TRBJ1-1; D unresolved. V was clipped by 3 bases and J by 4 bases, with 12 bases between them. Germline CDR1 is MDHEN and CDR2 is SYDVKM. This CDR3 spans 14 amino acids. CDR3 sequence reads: CASSFLQPTTEAFF. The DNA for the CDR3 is TGTGCCAGCAGTTTCCTCCAACCCACCACTGAAGCTTTCTTT.

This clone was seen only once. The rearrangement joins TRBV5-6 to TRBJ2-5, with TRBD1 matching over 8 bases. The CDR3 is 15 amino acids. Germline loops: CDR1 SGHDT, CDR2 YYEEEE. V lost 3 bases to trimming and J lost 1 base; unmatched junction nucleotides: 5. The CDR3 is CASSSGTGLQETQYF. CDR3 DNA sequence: TGTGCCAGCAGCTCGGGGACAGGACTCCAAGAGACCCAGTACTTC.

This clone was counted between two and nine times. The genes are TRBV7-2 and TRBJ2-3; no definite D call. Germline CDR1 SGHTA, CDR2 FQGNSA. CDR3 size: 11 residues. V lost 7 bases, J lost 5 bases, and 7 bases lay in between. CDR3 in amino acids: CASTNRDTQYF. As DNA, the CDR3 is TGTGCCAGCACCAACCGAGATACGCAGTATTTT.

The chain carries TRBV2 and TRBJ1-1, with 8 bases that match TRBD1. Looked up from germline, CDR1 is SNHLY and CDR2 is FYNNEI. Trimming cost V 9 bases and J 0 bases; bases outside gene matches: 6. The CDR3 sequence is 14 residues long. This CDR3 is CASSTGGMNTEAFF. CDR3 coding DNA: TGTGCCAGTAGCACAGGGGGGATGAACACTGAAGCTTTCTTT.

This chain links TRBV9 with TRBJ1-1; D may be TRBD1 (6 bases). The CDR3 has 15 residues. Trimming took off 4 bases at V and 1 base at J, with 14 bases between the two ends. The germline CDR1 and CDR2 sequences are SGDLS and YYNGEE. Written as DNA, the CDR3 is TGTGCCAGCAGCCTCCTGGGGGGCGGGAACACTGAAGCTTTCTTT. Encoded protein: CASSLLGGGNTEAFF.

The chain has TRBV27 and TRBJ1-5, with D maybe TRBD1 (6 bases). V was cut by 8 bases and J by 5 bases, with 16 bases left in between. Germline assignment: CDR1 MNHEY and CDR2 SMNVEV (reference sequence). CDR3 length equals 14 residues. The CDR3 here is CASASMDSYQPQHF. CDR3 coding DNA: TGTGCCAGCGCCTCTATGGACAGTTATCAGCCCCAGCATTTT.

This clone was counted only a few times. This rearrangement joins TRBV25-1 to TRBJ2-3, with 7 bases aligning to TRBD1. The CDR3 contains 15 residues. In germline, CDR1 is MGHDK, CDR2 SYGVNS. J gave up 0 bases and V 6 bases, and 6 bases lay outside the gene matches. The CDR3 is CASSPTGRSTDTQYF. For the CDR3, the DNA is TGTGCCAGCAGCCCGACAGGGCGCAGCACAGATACGCAGTATTTT.

CDR3 amino acids: CASSYSSTVNTEAFF. DNA of the CDR3: TGTGCCAGCAGTTACTCCTCGACGGTGAACACTGAAGCTTTCTTT. The chain recombines TRBV6-5 with TRBJ1-1; unclear D gene. The V end was cut by 0 bases, the J end by 0 bases, with 8 bases between. CDR1 and CDR2 from the germline V gene are MNHEY and SVGAGI. The CDR3 sequence is 15 residues long.

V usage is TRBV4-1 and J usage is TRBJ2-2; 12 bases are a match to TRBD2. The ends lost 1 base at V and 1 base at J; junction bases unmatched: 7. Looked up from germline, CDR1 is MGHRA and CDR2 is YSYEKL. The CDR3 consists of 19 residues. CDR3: CASSQVPSGRAGNTGELFF. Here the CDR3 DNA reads TGCGCCAGCAGCCAAGTCCCTAGCGGGAGGGCGGGGAACACCGGGGAGCTGTTTTTT.

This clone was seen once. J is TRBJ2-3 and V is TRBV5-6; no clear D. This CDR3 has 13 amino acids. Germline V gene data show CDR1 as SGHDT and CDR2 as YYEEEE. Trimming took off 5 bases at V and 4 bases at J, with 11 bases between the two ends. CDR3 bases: TGTGCCAGCAGTACCGTGGGCGCAGATACGCAGTATTTT. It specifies CASSTVGADTQYF. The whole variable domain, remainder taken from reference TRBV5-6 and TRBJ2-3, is DAGVTQSPTHLIKTRGQQVTLRCSPKSGHDTVSWYQQALGQGPQFIFQYYEEEERQRGNFPDRFSGHQFPNYSSELNVNALLLGDSALYLCASSTVGADTQYFGPGTRLTVL.

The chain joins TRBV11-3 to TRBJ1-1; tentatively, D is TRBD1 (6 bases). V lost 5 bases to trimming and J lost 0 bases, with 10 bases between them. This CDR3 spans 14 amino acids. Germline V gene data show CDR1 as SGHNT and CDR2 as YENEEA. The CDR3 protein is CASSRGGLNTEAFF. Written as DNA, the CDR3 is TGTGCCAGCAGCCGTGGGGGGCTGAACACTGAAGCTTTCTTT.

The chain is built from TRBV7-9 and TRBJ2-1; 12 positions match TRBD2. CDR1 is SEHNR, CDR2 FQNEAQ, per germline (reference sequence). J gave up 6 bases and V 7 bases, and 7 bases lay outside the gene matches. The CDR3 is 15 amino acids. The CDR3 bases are TGTGCCAGCACCAAGGGACTAGCGGGTCGCAATGAGCAGTTCTTC. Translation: CASTKGLAGRNEQFF.

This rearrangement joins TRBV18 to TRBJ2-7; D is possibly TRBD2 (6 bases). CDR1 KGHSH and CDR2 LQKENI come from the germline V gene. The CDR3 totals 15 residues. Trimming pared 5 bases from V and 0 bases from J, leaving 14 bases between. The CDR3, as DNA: TGTGCCAGCTCAACTTTTAGCGGTAGCTCCTACGAGCAGTACTTC. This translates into CASSTFSGSSYEQYF.